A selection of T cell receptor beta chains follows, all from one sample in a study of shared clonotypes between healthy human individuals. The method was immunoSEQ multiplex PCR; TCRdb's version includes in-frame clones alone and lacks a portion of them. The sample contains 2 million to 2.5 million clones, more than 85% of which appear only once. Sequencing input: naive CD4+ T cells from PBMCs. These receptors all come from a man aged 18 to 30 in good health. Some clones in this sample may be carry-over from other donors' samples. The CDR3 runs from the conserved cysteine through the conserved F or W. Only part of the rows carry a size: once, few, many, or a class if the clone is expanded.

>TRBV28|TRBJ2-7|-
CASSLLQFQGSQEGQYF
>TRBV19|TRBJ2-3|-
CASSSAGYSYTQYF
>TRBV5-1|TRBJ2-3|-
CASSLGIAVTDTQYF
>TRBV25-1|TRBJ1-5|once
CASSEWAAGQPQHF
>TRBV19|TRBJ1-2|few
CASSTDRSGSHGYTF
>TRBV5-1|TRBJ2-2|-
CASSLVESGSRTGELFF
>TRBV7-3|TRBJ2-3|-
CASSAGTSADTQYF
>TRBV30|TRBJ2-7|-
CAWSSSFHEQYF
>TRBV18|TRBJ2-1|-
CASSPLATYNEQFF
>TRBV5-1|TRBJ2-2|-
CASSLAPSGSNTGELFF
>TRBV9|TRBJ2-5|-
CASSPGGLARTQYF